Listed here is a single TCR beta chain. Its antigen is unknown. TRB was amplified from around 250-500 ng of blood genomic DNA. The germline V gene has CDR1 SQVTM and CDR2 ANQGSEA. This CDR3 has 15 residues. V was clipped by 6 bases and J by 2 bases; unmatched bases: 7. BIOMED2 TRB-A/B primer pools were used in multiplex TRB PCR. MiXCR, run by TCRdb on the multiplex PCR reads, gives a single entry per CDR3 protein. Of 20,000 to 25,000 distinct CDR3 sequences detected, just under 30% appear once; the ten largest clones hold around 2.8%. This specimen comes from a study of T and B cells in COVID-19 patients. Background on the study: Blood was sampled from COVID-19 patients who were either actively infected or recovered.

General study points: Active COVID-19 showed highly clonal TRB repertoires; recovery showed diversity and richness above healthy donors. Blood from mildly ill patients while symptomatic, and early samples from severe cases, were scarce. The recovered cohort had thousands of exclusive TCR clusters, including 30 to 40 low generation probability clusters.

This clonotype was sampled from a human donor who had recovered from COVID-19. The gene calls are TRBV29-1 and TRBJ2-3, with TRBD1 identical over 11 bases. The sample was blood. CDR3 residues: CSVAGTGGTTDTQYF. DNA of the CDR3: TGCAGCGTGGCCGGGACAGGGGGTACCACAGATACGCAGTATTTT.